This paragraph covers one TCR beta chain sequence. The antigen remains unidentified. This sample is drawn from a study of shared clonotypes between healthy human individuals. General observations from the study: Non-shared clonotypes showed lower generation probabilities than clonotypes common to all four donors.

This table comes from immunoSEQ multiplex PCR, and its TCRdb copy is limited to in-frame clones, with some not included. In the table there are roughly 2,500,000 clones, 80% to 95% of which are singletons. Between the trimmed V and J ends, which lost 6 bases and 1 base, there was a span of 9 bases. CDR3 length equals 13 residues. CDR1 SNHLY and CDR2 FYNNEI come from the germline V gene. Naive CD45RA+ and memory CD45RA-negative subsets were split from CD4+ cells. The sample comprised naive CD4+ T cells from PBMCs. Regarding subset: CD45RA+ positively selected. This rearrangement joins TRBV2 to TRBJ1-2; D call uncertain. This sequence originates from a man between 18 and 35 years old in good health. Some clones in this sample may be carry-over from other donors' samples. The CDR3 coding sequence is TGTGCCAGCAGGATGGGCCTTAACTATGGCTACACCTTC. Residues: CASRMGLNYGYTF. Full variable domain (missing parts from reference TRBV2 and TRBJ1-2): EPEVTQTPSHQVTQMGQEVILRCVPISNHLYFYWYRQILGQKVEFLVSFYNNEISEKSEIFDDQFSVERPDGSNFTLKIRSTKLEDSAMYFCASRMGLNYGYTFGSGTRLTVV.